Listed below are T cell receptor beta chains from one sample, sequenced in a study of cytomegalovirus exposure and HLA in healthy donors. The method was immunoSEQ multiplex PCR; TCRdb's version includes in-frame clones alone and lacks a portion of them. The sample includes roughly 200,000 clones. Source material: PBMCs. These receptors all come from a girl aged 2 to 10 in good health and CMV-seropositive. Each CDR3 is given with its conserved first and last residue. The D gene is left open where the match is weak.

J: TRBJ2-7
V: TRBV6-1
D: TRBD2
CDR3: CASSEAAGAASYEQYF
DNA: TGTGCCAGCAGTGAAGCGGCGGGAGCCGCATCCTACGAGCAGTACTTC

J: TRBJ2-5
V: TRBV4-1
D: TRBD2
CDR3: CASSQVPSGGETQYF
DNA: TGCGCCAGCAGCCAAGTTCCTAGCGGGGGAGAGACCCAGTACTTC

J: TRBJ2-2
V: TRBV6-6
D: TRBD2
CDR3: CASSTSGMNTGELFF
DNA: TGTGCCAGCAGCACTAGCGGGATGAACACCGGGGAGCTGTTTTTT

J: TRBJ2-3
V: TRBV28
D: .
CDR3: CASSPSSTDTQYF
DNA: TGTGCCAGCAGTCCGTCTAGCACAGATACGCAGTATTTT

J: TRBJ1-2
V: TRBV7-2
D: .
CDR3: CASTLGGGYTF
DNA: TGTGCCAGCACCCTGGGGGGTGGCTACACCTTC

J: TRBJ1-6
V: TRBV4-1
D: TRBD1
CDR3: CASSQDPSGQFNSPLHF
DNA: TGCGCCAGCAGCCAAGATCCATCGGGACAGTTTAATTCACCCCTCCACTTT

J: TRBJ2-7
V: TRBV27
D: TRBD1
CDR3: CASSGTGGFYEQYF
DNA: TGTGCCAGCAGTGGGACAGGGGGGTTCTACGAGCAGTACTTC

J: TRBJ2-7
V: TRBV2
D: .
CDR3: CASRTSYEQYF
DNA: TGTGCCAGCAGGACAAGCTACGAGCAGTACTTC

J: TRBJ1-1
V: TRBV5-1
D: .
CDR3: CASSLGWGRSTEAFF
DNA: TGCGCCAGCAGCTTGGGTTGGGGCAGAAGCACTGAAGCTTTCTTT

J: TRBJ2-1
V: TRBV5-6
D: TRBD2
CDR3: CASSLIISGTSNGQFF
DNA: TGTGCCAGCAGTCTGATAATCTCCGGGACTAGCAATGGGCAGTTCTTC